This record concerns one TCR beta chain sequence. These data belong to a study of blood T cell repertoires in COVID-19. Data came from immunoSEQ multiplex PCR; TCRdb stores just in-frame clones and leaves some out. This sample has under 250,000 clones; 89% occur once, and the top ten carry 6.5%. V lost 5 bases and J lost 7; bases outside the gene matches: 7. Per germline, CDR1 SQVTM and CDR2 ANQGSEA. CDR3 size: 14 residues. The source is a man aged 60-69 years who had recovered from COVID-19. The sample was peripheral blood. The chain carries TRBV29-1 and TRBJ1-4; 10 bases agree with TRBD1. This CDR3 is CSVSSGTGAEKLFF. The DNA of the CDR3 is TGCAGCGTTTCGTCCGGGACAGGGGCTGAAAAACTGTTTTTT.